This entry is about one T cell receptor (beta chain). TCRdb's table, derived via immunoSEQ multiplex PCR, lists solely in-frame clones and lacks some. The table includes approximately 70,000 clones, about 94% detected once. Germline CDR1 and CDR2: SGHRS and YFSETQ. Trimming left V 2 bases short and J 4 bases short, with 11 bases between. The CDR3 loop spans 14 amino acids. The sample taken for sequencing was PBMCs. This clonotype originated in a man aged 35-49 years with rheumatoid arthritis. The V gene is TRBV5-1, the J gene TRBJ2-3; D not resolved. DNA of the CDR3: TGCGCCAGCAGCTTCGGCCCGGGCGCAGATACGCAGTATTTT. This sequence encodes CASSFGPGADTQYF.